This entry lists 30 T cell receptor beta chains sequenced from one sample in a study of blood T cell repertoires in COVID-19. TCRdb's copy holds only in-frame clones and misses some; the assay was immunoSEQ multiplex PCR. The data contain about 91,000 clones, about 86% of them singletons. The sequenced sample consisted of peripheral blood. These receptors all stem from a woman aged 70 to 79 with acute or convalescent COVID-19.

This chain uses TRBV15 with TRBJ1-1; 9 nucleotides align to TRBD1. Per the germline V gene, CDR1 is LNHNV and CDR2 is YYDKDF (reference sequence). CDR3 size: 18 residues. The ends lost 4 bases at V and 0 bases at J; junction bases unmatched: 12. CDR3 coding DNA: TGTGCCACCAGCATATCCCTTTGGCGACAGGGGGTGAACACTGAAGCTTTCTTT. Amino acids: CATSISLWRQGVNTEAFF.

The chain uses TRBV5-1 and TRBJ2-7, with 8 bases fitting TRBD1. The V gene's germline CDR1 is SGHRS and CDR2 YFSETQ. The CDR3 is made up of 15 amino acids. J lost 3 bases, V lost 0 bases, and 5 bases had no gene match. The CDR3 region has the DNA TGCGCCAGCAGCTTGGAGGGACAGGACAACTACGAGCAGTACTTC. Translated: CASSLEGQDNYEQYF.

The V and J genes are TRBV3-1 (or the pseudogene TRBV3-2) and TRBJ2-1, with 10 bases identical to TRBD2. Per germline, CDR1 LGHDT and CDR2 YNNKEL (reference sequence). V shed 4 bases and J 9 bases; nucleotides not matched to a gene: 9. The CDR3 totals 15 residues. Here the CDR3 DNA reads TGTGCCAGCAGCCCCCTAGCGGGAGCTACTGCTGAGCAGTTCTTC. This sequence encodes CASSPLAGATAEQFF.

The chain recombines TRBV4-1 with TRBJ2-7; possible D gene TRBD1, 6 bases. This CDR3 is built from 13 residues. CDR1 is MGHRA and CDR2 is YSYEKL in the germline V gene. Trimming pared 1 base from V and 5 bases from J, leaving 9 bases between. The CDR3 DNA follows: TGCGCCAGCAGCCAAGCTGACAGGCACGAGCAGTACTTC. It translates to CASSQADRHEQYF.

The count of this clone is one. The chain links TRBV11-2 to TRBJ2-5; D is unresolved. Germline CDR1 reads SGHAT; CDR2 reads FQNNGV. The V gene lost 3 bases and the J gene lost 5 bases, with 19 bases spanning the gap. This CDR3 has 16 residues. The CDR3 sequence: CASSFRPANFEETQYF. CDR3 DNA: TGTGCCAGCAGCTTTAGACCAGCGAATTTCGAGGAGACCCAGTACTTC.

The chain couples TRBV5-1 to TRBJ2-1, with D possibly TRBD1 on 6 matching bases. Germline assignment: CDR1 SGHRS and CDR2 YFSETQ. Trimming left V 4 bases short and J 0 bases short, with 17 bases between. The CDR3 has 17 residues. CDR3 protein: CASSPGTQRGSYNEQFF. For the CDR3, the DNA is TGCGCCAGCAGCCCAGGGACACAACGAGGCTCCTACAATGAGCAGTTCTTC.

The gene calls are TRBV9 and TRBJ2-7; 9 bases are a match to TRBD2. The CDR3 has 14 residues. V lost 3 bases and J lost 6; bases outside the gene matches: 7. Germline CDR1 reads SGDLS; CDR2 reads YYNGEE. CDR3 loop: CASSAWTSASEQYF. The CDR3 DNA is TGTGCCAGCAGCGCCTGGACTAGCGCCTCCGAGCAGTACTTC.

This clone has just a few counts. The V gene is TRBV28, the J gene TRBJ2-1; 11 bases line up with TRBD2. Germline CDR1 MDHEN, CDR2 SYDVKM. The J segment lost 4 bases and the V segment lost 6 bases, leaving 2 bases of the junction unmatched. The CDR3 runs to 14 residues. This CDR3 reads CASRGLAAYNEQFF. In nucleotides, the CDR3 is TGTGCCAGCAGGGGACTAGCGGCTTACAATGAGCAGTTCTTC.

In its sample, this clone was seen once. This rearrangement joins TRBV20-1 to TRBJ2-7; 11 bases line up with TRBD1. The CDR3 is 15 residues long. V shed 3 bases, J shed 2 bases, and the junction held 6 bases outside the gene matches. Germline V lookup: CDR1 DFQATT, CDR2 SNEGSKA (reference sequence). The DNA of the CDR3 is TGCAGTGCTAGTAGATTGGGACAGGGGGCCTACGAGCAGTACTTC. Translated, it gives CSASRLGQGAYEQYF.

This chain connects TRBV5-1 to TRBJ2-5; TRBD1 matches 7 bases. The CDR3 consists of 15 residues. Germline trimming cut 7 bases from V and 3 bases from J; bases unmatched to any gene: 12. In germline, CDR1 is SGHRS, CDR2 YFSETQ. CDR3 in DNA: TGCGCCAGCGGGCCCGGGACAGACCGAAAAGAGACCCAGTACTTC. Its protein product is CASGPGTDRKETQYF.

This chain joins TRBV5-6 and TRBJ1-1, with no clear D. The CDR3 contains 14 residues. Germline V gene lookup returns CDR1 SGHDT and CDR2 YYEEEE. The V end lost 2 bases, the J end lost 1 base, and 9 bases lay between the germline ends. In DNA, the CDR3 is TGTGCCAGCAGCTTTCAGGCCAAGAACACTGAAGCTTTCTTT. Encoded protein: CASSFQAKNTEAFF.

This clone came up a few times. This sequence joins TRBV6-5 and TRBJ1-2, with D maybe TRBD1 (5 bases). This CDR3 has 13 residues. Trimming left V 5 bases short and J 4 bases short, with 11 bases between. Looked up from germline, CDR1 is MNHEY and CDR2 is SVGAGI. The CDR3 DNA follows: TGTGCCAGCAGTACAGGAGATGGCTATGGCTACACCTTC. Its protein is CASSTGDGYGYTF.

The chain links TRBV6-1 to TRBJ1-2; D call uncertain. Germline V gives CDR1 MNHNS, CDR2 SASEGT. Trimming shortened V by 0 bases and J by 4 bases, and 9 bases separated the two germline ends. CDR3 length equals 14 residues. The CDR3 nucleotides read TGTGCCAGCAGTGAAGCGGGCAGGCTCTATGGCTACACCTTC. Its translation is CASSEAGRLYGYTF.

The chain couples TRBV28 to TRBJ2-7, with D perhaps matching TRBD2 (6 bases). V was clipped by 7 bases and J by 0 bases, with 16 bases between them. Germline CDR1 is MDHEN and CDR2 is SYDVKM. The CDR3 covers 15 residues. CDR3 sequence (DNA): TGTGCCAGCACCCCGAGCCGGGGGAGCTCCTACGAGCAGTACTTC. This encodes CASTPSRGSSYEQYF.

V and J are TRBV2 and TRBJ1-2; weak D call: TRBD1 (5 bases). There are 13 residues in the CDR3. V gave up 7 bases and J gave up 5 bases, with 14 bases separating them. Germline lookup yields CDR1 SNHLY and CDR2 FYNNEI. The chain's CDR3 is CASNFDRSYGYTF. The CDR3 DNA follows: TGTGCCAGCAATTTCGACAGATCTTATGGCTACACCTTC.

The rearrangement uses TRBV4-1 and TRBJ2-2, with TRBD1 identical over 7 bases. CDR3 length: 16 residues. J lost 5 bases, V lost 4 bases, and 10 bases had no gene match. Germline V gene data show CDR1 as MGHRA and CDR2 as YSYEKL. The CDR3 DNA sequence: TGCGCCAGCAGCCTTGTCCCGACAGGGTTGACCGGGGAGCTGTTTTTT. Its translation is CASSLVPTGLTGELFF.

This sequence joins TRBV9 and TRBJ2-1; D unclear. This CDR3 contains 12 residues. From germline, CDR1 is SGDLS and CDR2 YYNGEE. The germline V and J ends were trimmed by 5 bases and 5 bases, with 8 bases remaining between them. The CDR3 loop is CASSRQDNEQFF. CDR3 sequence (DNA): TGTGCCAGCAGTCGTCAGGACAATGAGCAGTTCTTC.

The genes are TRBV28 and TRBJ2-5; TRBD2 matches at 12 bases. The germline gives CDR1 MDHEN, CDR2 SYDVKM. This CDR3 spans 17 amino acids. V dropped 3 bases and J dropped 4; count of bases not matched to a gene: 9. CDR3: CASSFHPLAGGGETQYF. The DNA of the CDR3 is TGTGCCAGCAGTTTCCATCCACTAGCGGGAGGAGGAGAGACCCAGTACTTC.

Only one count was recorded for this clone. The V call is TRBV9, the J call TRBJ2-2; no clear D. The V end lost 0 bases, the J end lost 6 bases, and 3 bases lay between the germline ends. The germline V gene encodes CDR1 SGDLS and CDR2 YYNGEE. This CDR3 spans 12 amino acids. The CDR3 sequence: CASSVASGELFF. Here the CDR3 DNA reads TGTGCCAGCAGCGTAGCGTCCGGGGAGCTGTTTTTT.

The chain couples TRBV14 to TRBJ2-1, with 8 nucleotides matching TRBD1. From germline, CDR1 is SGHDN and CDR2 FVKESK. The junction had 5 bases not matched to a gene; V was cut back by 1 base and J by 3 bases. The CDR3 sequence is 16 residues long. In DNA form, the CDR3 reads TGTGCCAGCAGCCAAGGACTCGGGACAGGCTACAATGAGCAGTTCTTC. Translation: CASSQGLGTGYNEQFF.

This rearrangement joins TRBV5-4 to TRBJ1-6, with 7 bases identical to TRBD1. The CDR3 consists of 15 residues. CDR1 SGHNT and CDR2 YYREEE come from the germline V gene (reference sequence). With 4 bases clipped from V and 5 bases from J, the junction kept 6 bases outside the gene matches. CDR3 loop: CASSNDRANNSPLHF. In DNA, the CDR3 is TGTGCCAGCAGCAATGACAGGGCGAATAATTCACCCCTCCACTTT.

The chain carries TRBV4-1 and TRBJ2-7; 10 bases align to TRBD1. The germline V gene encodes CDR1 MGHRA and CDR2 YSYEKL. The CDR3 has 15 amino acids. V was pared by 1 base and J by 3 bases, with 3 bases of the junction left unmatched. The CDR3 DNA reads TGCGCCAGCAGCCAAGCCGGGACAGGGGACTACGAGCAGTACTTC. This sequence encodes CASSQAGTGDYEQYF.

This clone has more than one count but fewer than ten. This chain joins TRBV11-3 and TRBJ2-7, with 7 bases aligning to TRBD2. Per germline, CDR1 SGHNT and CDR2 YENEEA. J was trimmed by 5 bases and V by 4 bases; bases with no gene match: 5. This CDR3 is built from 13 residues. Written as DNA, the CDR3 is TGTGCCAGCAGCTCGAGGGACTACAACGAGCAGTACTTC. Translating gives CASSSRDYNEQYF. The whole variable domain, filled in from reference TRBV11-3 and TRBJ2-7, reads EAGVVQSPRYKIIEKKQPVAFWCNPISGHNTLYWYLQNLGQGPELLIRYENEEAVDDSQLPKDRFSAERLKGVDSTLKIQPAELGDSAVYLCASSSRDYNEQYFGPGTRLTVT.

J is TRBJ2-5 and V is TRBV9; 8 bases match TRBD2. CDR1 and CDR2 (germline): SGDLS, YYNGEE. The trim removed 4 bases at V and 4 bases at J, leaving 12 bases unmatched. This CDR3 has 16 amino acids. The CDR3 nucleotides are TGTGCCAGCAGCCCCCTCCGGTCTCGGGAGGGAGAGACCCAGTACTTC. As protein: CASSPLRSREGETQYF.

The chain has TRBV5-1 and TRBJ2-5; 10 bases are a match to TRBD2. With V trimmed by 4 bases and J by 5 bases, 5 bases remained unmatched. Germline V gene lookup returns CDR1 SGHRS and CDR2 YFSETQ. The CDR3 loop spans 14 amino acids. Written as DNA, the CDR3 is TGCGCCAGCAGCCTAGCGGGAGTGGGTGAGACCCAGTACTTC. This sequence encodes CASSLAGVGETQYF.

The chain has TRBV3-1 (or the pseudogene TRBV3-2) and TRBJ1-2; 9 bases agree with TRBD1. V was pared by 0 bases and J by 5 bases, with 25 bases of the junction left unmatched. Per germline, CDR1 LGHDT and CDR2 YNNKEL (reference sequence). This CDR3 contains 22 residues. The CDR3 loop is CASSQERSGTGKFGQGRYGYTF. The CDR3, as DNA: TGTGCCAGCAGCCAAGAGAGGTCCGGGACAGGGAAGTTTGGTCAAGGAAGATATGGCTACACCTTC.

This clone was seen a few times. The V and J genes are TRBV11-1 and TRBJ1-4; the D gene is possibly TRBD1 (5 bases). Trimming pared 4 bases from V and 7 bases from J, leaving 16 bases between. The CDR3 totals 15 residues. The germline V gene has CDR1 SGHAT and CDR2 FQDESV (reference sequence). The CDR3 here is CASSWLGDYPEKLFF. The DNA of the CDR3 is TGTGCCAGCAGCTGGCTGGGGGACTATCCTGAAAAACTGTTTTTT.

This sequence joins TRBV28 and TRBJ1-2; 9 positions match TRBD1. The CDR3 extends over 14 amino acids. After removal of 3 bases from V and 1 base from J, the junction contained 0 bases not matched to a gene. Germline CDR1 reads MDHEN; CDR2 reads SYDVKM. CDR3 bases: TGTGCCAGCAGTTTGGGACAGGGTAACTATGGCTACACCTTC. Residues: CASSLGQGNYGYTF.

This chain joins TRBV2 and TRBJ1-2, with 7 nucleotides matching TRBD1. The V and J ends lost 6 bases and 7 bases, in that order; junction bases with no gene match: 8. Germline V gives CDR1 SNHLY, CDR2 FYNNEI. CDR3 length equals 13 residues. CDR3 sequence reads: CASRRIRDSGYTF. The CDR3 DNA is TGTGCCAGCAGGCGTATCCGGGACAGTGGCTACACCTTC. Supplemented by reference TRBV2 and TRBJ1-2, the full variable domain reads EPEVTQTPSHQVTQMGQEVILRCVPISNHLYFYWYRQILGQKVEFLVSFYNNEISEKSEIFDDQFSVERPDGSNFTLKIRSTKLEDSAMYFCASRRIRDSGYTFGSGTRLTVV.

V and J are TRBV9 and TRBJ1-1, with D tentatively TRBD1 (6 bases). The germline V and J ends were trimmed by 3 bases and 5 bases, with 8 bases remaining between them. The CDR3 has 12 residues. Germline CDR1 is SGDLS and CDR2 is YYNGEE. Here the CDR3 DNA reads TGTGCCAGCAGCGAGGGGGGGACTGAAGCTTTCTTT. It is translated as CASSEGGTEAFF.